Presented here are 10 T cell receptor beta chains from one specimen sequenced in a study of OX40 agonist ivuxolimab in advanced cancers. Clones were sequenced by immunoSEQ multiplex PCR, and TCRdb holds only the in-frame ones, with some missing. This table has approximately 82,000 clones, approximately 84% appearing once. Source: CD4+ or CD8+ T cells sorted from blood, taken in a trial of the OX40 agonist ivuxolimab. These receptors all stem from an adult with an advanced solid tumor such as melanoma, head and neck, liver or kidney cancer.

This sequence joins TRBV7-8 and TRBJ1-1; D might be TRBD1 (5 bases). Trimming took off 3 bases at V and 0 bases at J, with 14 bases between the two ends. Germline CDR1 SGHVS, CDR2 FQNEAQ. This CDR3 comprises 16 residues. In nucleotides, the CDR3 is TGTGCCAGCAGCTTTAACAGGCCCTTGATGAACACTGAAGCTTTCTTT. The encoded protein is CASSFNRPLMNTEAFF.

In DNA, the CDR3 is TGTGCCAGCAGTTACTCGACAGGGCACGAGCAGTACTTC. This encodes CASSYSTGHEQYF. The chain recombines TRBV6-5 with TRBJ2-7; TRBD1 matches at 7 bases. This CDR3 has 13 amino acids. Germline V CDR1 and CDR2: MNHEY, SVGAGI. Trimming took 0 bases from V and 5 from J; bases not matched to a gene: 1.

The chain has TRBV21-1 and TRBJ1-3. TRBV21-1 is a pseudogene segment. This CDR3 is 16 amino acids long. CDR3 sequence: CASSTYTAHSGNTIYF. CDR3 bases: TGTGCCAGCAGCACCTATACAGCGCACTCTGGAAACACCATATATTTT.

This clone turned up a few times. Written as DNA, the CDR3 is TGTGCCAGCAGCTTATATGGTAGCCAGTTTAATTCACCCCTCCACTTT. Amino acid sequence: CASSLYGSQFNSPLHF. The J gene is TRBJ1-6, the V gene TRBV7-2; no clear D gene. Germline assignment: CDR1 SGHTA and CDR2 FQGNSA. Trimming removed 2 bases at V and 6 bases at J, with 14 bases between. This CDR3 spans 16 amino acids.

The V and J genes are TRBV19 and TRBJ2-4; 9 bases fit TRBD1. The CDR3 runs 18 residues. The germline V gene has CDR1 LNHDA and CDR2 SQIVND (reference sequence). The V gene end was trimmed by 3 bases and the J gene end by 0 bases; junction bases not matched to a gene: 9. Written as DNA, the CDR3 is TGTGCCAGTAGTATGGGACAGGGAAGAGGTAAAGCCAAAAACATTCAGTACTTC. Translating it yields CASSMGQGRGKAKNIQYF.

Comment on this clone: Distinct nucleotide sequences in the sample also encode this CDR3. V gene TRBV5-1 combines with J gene TRBJ1-2; no clear D gene. V lost 0 bases and J lost 5, with 8 bases in between. CDR1 and CDR2 (germline): SGHRS, YFSETQ. The CDR3 consists of 13 residues. The DNA of the CDR3 is TGCGCCAGCAGCTTGGAAGGCGGGTATGGCTACACCTTC. It yields the protein CASSLEGGYGYTF.

The chain employs TRBV5-6 and TRBJ2-7; the D call may be TRBD1 or TRBD2 (7 bases each). V lost 9 bases to trimming and J lost 4 bases, with 17 bases between them. From germline, CDR1 is SGHDT and CDR2 YYEEEE. This CDR3 is built from 13 residues. CDR3 region: CATHRGGSYEQYF. The CDR3 DNA follows: TGTGCCACCCACAGGGGCGGGAGTTACGAGCAGTACTTC.

The V and J genes are TRBV10-3 and TRBJ2-7; 9 nucleotides align to TRBD1. CDR3 length equals 15 residues. Germline assignment: CDR1 ENHRY and CDR2 SYGVKD. J was trimmed by 2 bases and V by 5 bases; bases with no gene match: 7. This CDR3 reads CAISPHGDRAYEQYF. The CDR3 coding sequence is TGTGCCATCAGTCCCCACGGGGACAGGGCCTACGAGCAGTACTTC.

A single count supports this clone. V is TRBV19 and J is TRBJ1-1, with D perhaps matching TRBD1 (6 bases). The V gene's germline CDR1 is LNHDA and CDR2 SQIVND (reference sequence). The V and J ends lost 7 bases and 4 bases respectively, with 13 bases between them. The CDR3 covers 13 residues. The DNA of the CDR3 is TGTGCCAGTAACCACAGGGAAGGCACTGAAGCTTTCTTT. Its protein is CASNHREGTEAFF.

This clone came up once. V and J are TRBV18 and TRBJ2-7; no definite D call. Trimming left V 6 bases short and J 4 bases short, with 16 bases between. Germline CDR1 and CDR2: KGHSH and LQKENI. The CDR3 loop spans 14 amino acids. CDR3 sequence reads: CASSGPEGRYEQYF. CDR3 DNA: TGTGCCAGCTCCGGTCCCGAAGGGCGTTACGAGCAGTACTTC.